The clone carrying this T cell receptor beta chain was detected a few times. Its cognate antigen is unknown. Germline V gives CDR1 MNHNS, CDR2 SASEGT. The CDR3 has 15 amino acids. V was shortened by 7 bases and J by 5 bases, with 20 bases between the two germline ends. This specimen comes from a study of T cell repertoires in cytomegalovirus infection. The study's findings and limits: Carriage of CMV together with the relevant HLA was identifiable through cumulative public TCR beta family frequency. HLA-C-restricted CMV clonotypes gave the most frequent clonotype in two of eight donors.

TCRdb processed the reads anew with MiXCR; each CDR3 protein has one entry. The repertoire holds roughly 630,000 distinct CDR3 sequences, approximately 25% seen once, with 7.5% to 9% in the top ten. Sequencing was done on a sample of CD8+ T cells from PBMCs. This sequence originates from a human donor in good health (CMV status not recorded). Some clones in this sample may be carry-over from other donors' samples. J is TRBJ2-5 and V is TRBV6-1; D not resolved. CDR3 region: CASTVLPVGLETQYF. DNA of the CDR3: TGTGCCAGCACCGTTCTTCCGGTTGGATTGGAGACCCAGTACTTC.